What follows are 25 T cell receptor beta chains derived from one specimen sequenced in a study of naive and memory T cell subsets. No antigens are known for them. Study results and caveats: Possibly reflecting memory cells re-expressing CD45RA, a few larger clonotypes occurred in naive repertoires, especially CD8.

Both TRBC1 and TRBC2 were covered by a beta constant-region primer of two equimolar oligonucleotides. The ligated cDNA underwent four PCR rounds using SP2 and nested alpha and beta constant-region primers. TCRdb independently ran MiXCR on the UMI-ligation and nested PCR reads; one entry per CDR3 protein. The sample records approximately 150,000 distinct CDR3 sequences, over 20% being singletons. The sequencing input was naive CD4+ T cells from blood. These TCRs come from a human donor in good health.

In the case of this clonotype: A much bigger clone sits one base away, suggesting this may be a read error. This chain joins TRBV5-1 and TRBJ2-5, with TRBD2 matching over 7 bases. Germline CDR1 reads SGHRS; CDR2 reads YFSETQ. The CDR3 spans 15 residues. J was trimmed by 4 bases and V by 0 bases; bases with no gene match: 6. The CDR3 spells CASSLGGRGGETQYF. In DNA form, the CDR3 reads TGCGCCAGCAGCTTGGGTGGGAGGGGCGGAGAGACCCAGTACTTC.

This clonotype was observed at least ten times. The chain employs TRBV19 and TRBJ2-1; no reliable D call. The CDR3 length is 12 residues. V gave up 3 bases and J gave up 9 bases, with 9 bases separating them. The germline V gene encodes CDR1 LNHDA and CDR2 SQIVND (reference sequence). DNA for the CDR3: TGTGCCAGTAGTATTTTGGTTGGTGAGCAGTTCTTC. Amino acids: CASSILVGEQFF. The whole variable domain, filled in from reference TRBV19 and TRBJ2-1, reads DGGITQSPKYLFRKEGQNVTLSCEQNLNHDAMYWYRQDPGQGLRLIYYSQIVNDFQKGDIAEGYSVSREKKESFPLTVTSAQKNPTAFYLCASSILVGEQFFGPGTRLTVL.

The rearrangement uses TRBV10-3 and TRBJ2-1, with 10 bases aligning to TRBD1. The V gene end was trimmed by 8 bases and the J gene end by 0 bases; junction bases not matched to a gene: 10. The germline gives CDR1 ENHRY, CDR2 SYGVKD. The CDR3 contains 17 residues. The CDR3 nucleotides are TGTGCCATCGGGGACAGGGGACGTCACAGCTCCTACAATGAGCAGTTCTTC. Encoded protein: CAIGDRGRHSSYNEQFF.

This clonotype was seen a few times. Written as DNA, the CDR3 is TGTGCCAGCAGAACACCTGCTAGCGGAGCCTACGAGCAGTACTTC. Translation: CASRTPASGAYEQYF. The chain employs TRBV6-2 or TRBV6-3 and TRBJ2-7; 7 bases are shared with TRBD2. The V and J ends lost 6 bases and 2 bases, in that order; junction bases with no gene match: 10. The CDR3 consists of 15 residues. Per germline, CDR1 MNHEY and CDR2 SVGEGT.

This clonotype was detected only a few times. The chain carries TRBV30 and TRBJ2-3; D gene unclear. The CDR3 runs to 12 residues. Germline values: CDR1 GTSNPN, CDR2 SVGIG (reference sequence). V lost 0 bases to trimming and J lost 6 bases, with 7 bases between them. CDR3 sequence (DNA): TGTGCCTGGAGTGTGAGTGTCGATACGCAGTATTTT. This sequence encodes CAWSVSVDTQYF.

To note about this clonotype: The junction differs from germline at one of its ends, possibly a read error. The chain combines TRBV10-1 with TRBJ1-1; the D gene is possibly TRBD1 (5 bases). Germline assignment: CDR1 WNHNN and CDR2 SYGVQD (reference sequence). The CDR3 runs to 13 residues. CDR3 amino acids: CASSRDGGTEALF. The DNA for the CDR3 is TGCGCCAGCAGTCGGGACGGTGGGACTGAAGCTTTATTT.

Regarding this clonotype: It may be a read error: a sequence one base away is much more abundant. The chain combines TRBV9 with TRBJ2-4, with D perhaps TRBD1 or TRBD2 (6 bases each). Germline values: CDR1 SGDLS, CDR2 YYNGEE. The CDR3 consists of 16 residues. The CDR3 spells CASSVDGGWDKNIKYF. In nucleotides, the CDR3 is TGTGCCAGCAGCGTAGACGGGGGATGGGACAAAAACATTAAGTACTTC. The full variable domain, rest sourced from reference TRBV9 and TRBJ2-4, is DSGVTQTPKHLITATGQRVTLRCSPRSGDLSVYWYQQSLDQGLQFLIQYYNGEERAKGNILERFSAQQFPDLHSELNLSSLELGDSALYFCASSVDGGWDKNIKYFGAGTRLSVL.

The chain combines TRBV5-8 with TRBJ2-2; a weak D match, TRBD1 (6 bases). V lost 2 bases to trimming and J lost 2 bases, with 13 bases between them. The CDR3 has 16 residues. The germline V gene has CDR1 SGHTS and CDR2 YDEGEE. The CDR3 DNA reads as TGTGCCAGCAGCTTAGTACAGGGAACTAACACCGGGGAGCTGTTTTTT. As protein: CASSLVQGTNTGELFF.

This clonotype was found many times. The chain recombines TRBV7-6 with TRBJ2-7, with TRBD1 identical over 8 bases. CDR1 and CDR2 from the germline V gene are SGHVS and FNYEAQ. V lost 4 bases, J lost 0 bases, and 8 bases stayed unmatched. The CDR3 is made up of 16 amino acids. The CDR3 nucleotides read TGTGCCAGCAGCTCCGGGACAGGTGGGGCCTCCTACGAGCAGTACTTC. Translated: CASSSGTGGASYEQYF.

For the CDR3, the DNA is TGTGCCAGCAGCCCCCCAAGCCGGGGGTCTTTCTTT. This gives the protein CASSPPSRGSFF. The chain combines TRBV7-9 with TRBJ1-1; D may be TRBD1 (5 bases). CDR3 size: 12 residues. In germline, CDR1 is SEHNR, CDR2 FQNEAQ (reference sequence). V lost 5 bases to trimming and J lost 12 bases, with 16 bases between them.

There are many counts of this clonotype. DNA for the CDR3: TGCAGCGTTGCAAGGGGCCTCTACGAGCAGTACTTC. This sequence encodes CSVARGLYEQYF. The rearrangement uses TRBV29-1 and TRBJ2-7, with TRBD1 as a possible D gene (5 bases). There are 12 residues in the CDR3. With 4 bases removed from V and 3 bases from J, the gap between germline ends came to 10 bases. Germline V CDR1 and CDR2: SQVTM, ANQGSEA.

This chain connects TRBV5-1 to TRBJ2-1, with D perhaps matching TRBD1 or TRBD2 (5 bases each). Trimming removed 0 bases at V and 4 bases at J, with 14 bases between. The germline V gene encodes CDR1 SGHRS and CDR2 YFSETQ. The CDR3 is 16 amino acids. Written as DNA, the CDR3 is TGCGCCAGCAGCTTGGGGGGGAGAGCCCCTTACAATGAGCAGTTCTTC. Residues: CASSLGGRAPYNEQFF.

This clonotype has just a few counts. The rearrangement links TRBV28 to TRBJ2-3; D is tentatively TRBD1 or TRBD2 (5 bases each). Deletions cut 1 base from V and 2 bases from J, with 10 bases between. CDR3 length: 15 residues. CDR1 and CDR2 (germline): MDHEN, SYDVKM. CDR3 sequence reads: CASSLFGGITDTQYF. DNA for the CDR3: TGTGCCAGCAGTTTATTTGGGGGAATCACAGATACGCAGTATTTT.

This clonotype has more than one count but fewer than ten. This sequence joins TRBV18 and TRBJ1-1; unclear D gene. This CDR3 contains 16 residues. Germline-derived CDR1 and CDR2 are KGHSH and LQKENI. Trimming cost V 0 bases and J 6 bases, with 17 bases left between them. CDR3 residues: CASSPPNRVPLAEAFF. The CDR3 DNA is TGTGCCAGCTCACCACCGAACAGAGTGCCCTTGGCTGAAGCTTTCTTT.

The V and J genes are TRBV28 and TRBJ2-2; D is unresolved. Per the germline V gene, CDR1 is MDHEN and CDR2 is SYDVKM. V lost 8 bases, J lost 6 bases, and 10 bases lay in between. This CDR3 has 12 residues. The CDR3 DNA reads TGTGCCAGCGTCGTAGGTCCCGGGGAGCTGTTTTTT. This encodes CASVVGPGELFF.

This clonotype was observed a few times. The chain has TRBV20-1 and TRBJ2-7; TRBD2 matches 13 bases. Per germline, CDR1 DFQATT and CDR2 SNEGSKA (reference sequence). The CDR3 is 16 residues long. The V gene end was trimmed by 6 bases and the J gene end by 0 bases; junction bases not matched to a gene: 8. This CDR3 reads CSASGTSGARSYEQYF. CDR3 nucleotide sequence: TGCAGTGCCTCCGGGACTAGCGGGGCCCGCTCCTACGAGCAGTACTTC.

This clonotype has more than one count but fewer than ten. The chain recombines TRBV28 with TRBJ1-6; no clear D. The CDR3 is made up of 14 amino acids. Germline V gives CDR1 MDHEN, CDR2 SYDVKM. Trimming shortened V by 10 bases and J by 5 bases, and 15 bases separated the two germline ends. The CDR3 is CATGITRDNSPLHF. CDR3 nucleotide sequence: TGTGCCACCGGGATCACAAGGGATAATTCACCCCTCCACTTT.

V and J are TRBV28 and TRBJ2-6; D not certain. The germline V gene encodes CDR1 MDHEN and CDR2 SYDVKM. Deletions cut 10 bases from V and 1 base from J, with 14 bases between. The CDR3 length is 15 residues. The CDR3 nucleotides are TGTGCCACCCAGTTTTGGGGATCTGGGGCCAACGTCCTGACTTTC. Translation gives CATQFWGSGANVLTF.

This clonotype was detected a few times. The chain couples TRBV7-2 to TRBJ2-1; 15 bases fit TRBD2. CDR1 is SGHTA, CDR2 FQGNSA, per germline. The V segment lost 6 bases and the J segment 3 bases; nucleotides outside the gene matches: 12. CDR3 length: 19 amino acids. The CDR3 is CASSTTGTSGRRGYNEQFF. CDR3 sequence (DNA): TGTGCCAGCAGTACTACCGGGACTAGCGGGAGGAGGGGCTACAATGAGCAGTTCTTC.

The V gene is TRBV3-1, the J gene TRBJ2-2; TRBD2 matches at 9 bases. V lost 6 bases, J lost 6 bases, and 8 bases stayed unmatched. Per germline, CDR1 LGHDT and CDR2 YNNKEL (reference sequence). The length of the CDR3 is 15 residues. For the CDR3, the DNA is TGTGCCAGCAGTAGGATAGCGGGAGCGCCCGGGGAGCTGTTTTTT. Residues: CASSRIAGAPGELFF.

This clonotype was seen a handful of times. The chain recombines TRBV20-1 with TRBJ2-4; 12 bases fit TRBD2. Looked up from germline, CDR1 is DFQATT and CDR2 is SNEGSKA (reference sequence). The V and J ends lost 6 bases and 9 bases, in that order; junction bases with no gene match: 12. The CDR3 has 15 amino acids. Written as DNA, the CDR3 is TGCAGTGCAAAAATACTAGCGGGAGGTTTGGGCATTCAGTACTTC. Translating it yields CSAKILAGGLGIQYF.

This clonotype has at least ten counts. This chain joins TRBV29-1 and TRBJ2-1; the D gene is possibly TRBD2 (5 bases). Germline CDR1 reads SQVTM; CDR2 reads ANQGSEA. Trimming left V 4 bases short and J 1 base short, with 8 bases between. The CDR3 has 13 residues. CDR3 sequence reads: CSVVGSSYNEQFF. For the CDR3, the DNA is TGCAGCGTTGTAGGGAGTTCCTACAATGAGCAGTTCTTC.

In this sample, this clonotype turned up many times. The chain uses TRBV29-1 and TRBJ1-1, with D possibly matching TRBD1 (5 bases). The CDR3 is 15 residues long. The ends were cut back, 6 bases at V and 2 bases at J, with 19 bases in the middle. CDR1 is SQVTM, CDR2 ANQGSEA, per germline. CDR3 region: CSVGYLGPRNTEAFF. CDR3 nucleotides: TGCAGCGTCGGGTATCTGGGACCGCGAAACACTGAAGCTTTCTTT.

Here the CDR3 DNA reads TGCAGCGTTGAAGATGGGTCCCCCTCAAATGAAAAACTGTTTTTT. It is translated as CSVEDGSPSNEKLFF. The chain carries TRBV29-1 and TRBJ1-4, with D unresolved. V was shortened by 0 bases and J by 5 bases, with 13 bases between the two germline ends. This CDR3 is 15 amino acids long. The germline V gene has CDR1 SQVTM and CDR2 ANQGSEA.

The chain joins TRBV20-1 to TRBJ2-7, with 9 bases aligning to TRBD2. V trimming: 2 bases; J trimming: 5 bases; junction bases outside the gene matches: 7. The CDR3 covers 14 residues. Germline V CDR1 and CDR2: DFQATT, SNEGSKA (reference sequence). The CDR3, as DNA: TGCAGTGCTAGATCCCCTTTAGCGGGAGACGAGCAGTACTTC. Translated: CSARSPLAGDEQYF.